The entry below describes one TCR beta chain. Its matching antigen is unknown. TCRdb fed the RT-PCR reads into MiXCR, producing one record per CDR3 protein. The table includes 300,000 to 350,000 distinct CDR3 sequences, about a fifth detected once. This entry belongs to a study of response to subunit inactivated influenza vaccine. General study points: New T cells are recruited in small numbers by each seasonal influenza vaccination, according to the authors' suggestion.

V was shortened by 11 bases and J by 7 bases, with 18 bases between the two germline ends. Germline V gene lookup returns CDR1 LNHDA and CDR2 SQIVND (reference sequence). The CDR3 covers 13 residues. The specimen was PBMCs from blood, collected about 20 months after vaccination. This clonotype originated in a man between 50 and 69 years old who received an inactivated influenza vaccine. This sequence joins TRBV19 and TRBJ1-5; D may be TRBD1 (6 bases). CDR3 sequence: CASSPGARQPQHF. The CDR3 bases are TGTGCCTCGTCCCCAGGGGCGCGGCAGCCCCAGCATTTT.